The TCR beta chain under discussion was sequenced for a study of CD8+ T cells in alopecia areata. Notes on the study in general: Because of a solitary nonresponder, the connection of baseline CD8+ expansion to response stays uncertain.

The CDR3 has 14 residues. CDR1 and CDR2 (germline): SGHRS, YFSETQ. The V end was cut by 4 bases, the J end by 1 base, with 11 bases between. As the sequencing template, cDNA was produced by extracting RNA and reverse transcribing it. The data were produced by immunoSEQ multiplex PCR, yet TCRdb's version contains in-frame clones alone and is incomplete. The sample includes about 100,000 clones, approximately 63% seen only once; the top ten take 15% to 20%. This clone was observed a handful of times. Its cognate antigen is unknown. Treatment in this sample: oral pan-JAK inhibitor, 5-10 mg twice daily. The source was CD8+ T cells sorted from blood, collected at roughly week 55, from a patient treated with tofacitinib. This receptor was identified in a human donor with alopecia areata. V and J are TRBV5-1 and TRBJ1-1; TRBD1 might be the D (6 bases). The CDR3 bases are TGCGCCAGCAGCGAAAAACAGGGGAACACTGAAGCTTTCTTT. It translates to CASSEKQGNTEAFF.